This T cell receptor beta chain was identified during a study of cytomegalovirus exposure and HLA in healthy donors. Points from the study as a whole: According to a later analysis, donors in an Asian-associated ancestry cluster reportedly had fewer N-insertions than the roughly 640-donor mean.

Germline V CDR1 and CDR2: SGHAT, FQNNGV. CDR3 size: 13 residues. The ends lost 5 bases at V and 13 bases at J; junction bases unmatched: 10. This clone occurred a few times. The antigen is unknown. This PCR relied on a set of 60 Vbeta primers and 13 Jbeta primers. TCRdb's copy holds only in-frame clones and misses some; the assay was immunoSEQ multiplex PCR. The sample contains over 150,000 clones, around 75% of which appear only once. The material sequenced was PBMCs. The V gene is TRBV11-2, the J gene TRBJ2-4; 8 bases agree with TRBD1. This TCR came from a man aged 18-30 years in good health and CMV-seronegative. CDR3 nucleotide sequence: TGTGCCAGCAGCCCCGATAGGGACAGGATACAGTACTTC. Its protein product is CASSPDRDRIQYF.